This T cell receptor (beta chain) was observed in a study of blood T cell repertoires in COVID-19. Turning to the study itself: Researchers got acute and convalescent COVID-19 samples from the United States, Italy and Spain. PBMCs, B-cell-depleted T cells, or T cells were the source of the cDNA or gDNA that made up the material.

Germline V gene data show CDR1 as SGHDT and CDR2 as YYEEEE. This CDR3 region has 14 residues. The ends lost 4 bases at V and 5 bases at J; junction bases unmatched: 8. Original analysis: Estimates of nucleated cell counts were drawn from the amplification of reference gene primers. The data were produced by immunoSEQ multiplex PCR, yet TCRdb's version contains in-frame clones alone and is incomplete. V, J and clone size were drawn from that table, and D and trimming were deduced from the DNA. The profile shows about 94,000 clones, about 80% of them singletons. The chain is built from TRBV5-6 and TRBJ2-5, with 7 bases that match TRBD2. The sample taken for sequencing was peripheral blood. The TCR originated in a human donor in a cohort sampled during active COVID-19. This CDR3 reads CASSPGTIEETQYF. The DNA of the CDR3 is TGTGCCAGCAGCCCCGGGACTATCGAGGAGACCCAGTACTTC.